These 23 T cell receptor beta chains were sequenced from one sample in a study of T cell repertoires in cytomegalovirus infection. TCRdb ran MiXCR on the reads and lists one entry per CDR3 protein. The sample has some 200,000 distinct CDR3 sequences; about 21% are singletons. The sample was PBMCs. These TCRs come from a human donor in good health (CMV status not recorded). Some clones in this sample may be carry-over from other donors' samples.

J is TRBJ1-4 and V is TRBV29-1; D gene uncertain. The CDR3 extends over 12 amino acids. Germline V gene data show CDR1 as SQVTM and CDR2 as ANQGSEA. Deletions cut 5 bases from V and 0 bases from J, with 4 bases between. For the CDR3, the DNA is TGCAGCGTTCTGGCAACTAATGAAAAACTGTTTTTT. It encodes CSVLATNEKLFF.

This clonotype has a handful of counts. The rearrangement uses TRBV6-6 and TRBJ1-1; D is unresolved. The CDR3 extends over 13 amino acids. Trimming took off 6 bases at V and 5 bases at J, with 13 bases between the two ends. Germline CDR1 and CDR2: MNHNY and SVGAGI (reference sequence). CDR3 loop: CASRRTVATEAFF. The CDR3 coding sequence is TGTGCCAGCAGACGGACGGTAGCTACTGAAGCTTTCTTT.

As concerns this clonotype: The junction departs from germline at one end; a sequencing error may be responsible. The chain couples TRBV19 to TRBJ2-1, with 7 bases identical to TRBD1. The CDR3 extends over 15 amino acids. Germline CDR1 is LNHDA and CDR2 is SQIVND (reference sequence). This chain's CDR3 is CTSSTHRGRGNEQFF. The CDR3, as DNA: TGTACCAGTAGTACACACAGGGGCAGGGGCAATGAGCAGTTCTTC.

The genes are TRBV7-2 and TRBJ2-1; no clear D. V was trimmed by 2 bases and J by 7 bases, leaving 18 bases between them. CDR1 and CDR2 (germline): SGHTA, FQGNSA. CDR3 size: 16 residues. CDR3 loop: CASSLWTPGALNEQFF. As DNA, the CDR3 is TGTGCCAGCAGCTTATGGACGCCCGGAGCCTTGAATGAGCAGTTCTTC.

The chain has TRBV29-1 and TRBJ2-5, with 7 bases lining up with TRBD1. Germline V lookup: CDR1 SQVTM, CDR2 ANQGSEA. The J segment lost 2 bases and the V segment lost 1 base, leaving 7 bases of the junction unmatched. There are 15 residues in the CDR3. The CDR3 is CSVEVPGQSQETQYF. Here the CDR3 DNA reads TGCAGCGTTGAAGTGCCGGGACAGAGTCAAGAGACCCAGTACTTC.

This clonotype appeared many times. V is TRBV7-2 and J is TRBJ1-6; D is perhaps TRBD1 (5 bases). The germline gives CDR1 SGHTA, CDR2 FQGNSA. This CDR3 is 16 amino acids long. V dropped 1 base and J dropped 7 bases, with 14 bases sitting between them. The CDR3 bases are TGTGCCAGCAGCTTAGTTCCAGGGAGCGTCAATTCACCCCTCCACTTT. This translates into CASSLVPGSVNSPLHF. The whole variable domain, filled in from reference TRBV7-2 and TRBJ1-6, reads GAGVSQSPSNKVTEKGKDVELRCDPISGHTALYWYRQSLGQGLEFLIYFQGNSAPDKSGLPSDRFSAERTGGSVSTLTIQRTQQEDSAVYLCASSLVPGSVNSPLHFGNGTRLTVT.

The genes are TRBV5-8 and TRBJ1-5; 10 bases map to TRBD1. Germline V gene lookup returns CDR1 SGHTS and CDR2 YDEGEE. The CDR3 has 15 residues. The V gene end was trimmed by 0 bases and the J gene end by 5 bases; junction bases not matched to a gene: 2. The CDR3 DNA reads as TGTGCCAGCAGCTTGGGACAGGGGGCCCATCAGCCCCAGCATTTT. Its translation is CASSLGQGAHQPQHF.

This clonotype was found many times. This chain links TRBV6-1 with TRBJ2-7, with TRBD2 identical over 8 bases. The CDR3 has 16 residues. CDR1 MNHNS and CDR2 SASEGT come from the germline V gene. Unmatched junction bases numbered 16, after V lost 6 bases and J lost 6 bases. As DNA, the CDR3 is TGTGCCAGCAGGGAGGTTGCGGGGGCGGGAGGTCGCGAGCAGTACTTC. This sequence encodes CASREVAGAGGREQYF.

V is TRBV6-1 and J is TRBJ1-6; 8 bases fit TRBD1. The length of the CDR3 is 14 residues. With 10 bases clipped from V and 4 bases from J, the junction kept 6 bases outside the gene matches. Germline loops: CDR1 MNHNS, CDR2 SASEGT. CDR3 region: CATKDREYNSPLHF. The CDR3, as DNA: TGTGCCACAAAGGACAGGGAATATAATTCACCCCTCCACTTT.

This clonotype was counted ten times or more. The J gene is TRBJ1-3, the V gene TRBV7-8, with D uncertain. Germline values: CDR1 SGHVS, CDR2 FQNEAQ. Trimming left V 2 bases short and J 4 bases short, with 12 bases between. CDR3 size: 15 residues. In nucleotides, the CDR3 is TGTGCCAGCAGCTTACCCCGGACGGGGGGAAACACCATATATTTT. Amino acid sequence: CASSLPRTGGNTIYF.

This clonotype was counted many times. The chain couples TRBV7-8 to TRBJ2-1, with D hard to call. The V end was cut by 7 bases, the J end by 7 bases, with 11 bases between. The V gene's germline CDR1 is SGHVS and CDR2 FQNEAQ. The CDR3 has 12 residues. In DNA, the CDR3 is TGTGCCAGCACCCCTCTAGTAAATGAGCAGTTCTTC. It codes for CASTPLVNEQFF.

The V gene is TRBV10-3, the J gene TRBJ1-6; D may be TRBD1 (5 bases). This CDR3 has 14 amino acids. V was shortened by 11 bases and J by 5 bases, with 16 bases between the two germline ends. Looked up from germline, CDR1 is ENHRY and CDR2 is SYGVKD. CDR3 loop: CAARDPGDNSPLHF. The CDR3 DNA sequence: TGTGCCGCGCGGGATCCGGGGGATAATTCACCCCTCCACTTT.

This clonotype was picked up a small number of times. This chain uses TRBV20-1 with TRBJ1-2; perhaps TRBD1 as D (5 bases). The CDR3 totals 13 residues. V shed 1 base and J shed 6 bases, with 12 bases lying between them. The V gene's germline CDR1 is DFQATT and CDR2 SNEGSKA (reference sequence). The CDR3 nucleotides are TGCAGTGCTAGAGCGGGCAGGGAGCATGGCTACACCTTC. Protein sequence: CSARAGREHGYTF.

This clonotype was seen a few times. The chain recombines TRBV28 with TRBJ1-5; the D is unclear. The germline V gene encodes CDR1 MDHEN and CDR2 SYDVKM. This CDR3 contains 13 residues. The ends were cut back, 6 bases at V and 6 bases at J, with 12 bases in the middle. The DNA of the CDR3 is TGTGCCAGCAGAGCCGTGGCCGGTCAGCCCCAGCATTTT. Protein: CASRAVAGQPQHF.

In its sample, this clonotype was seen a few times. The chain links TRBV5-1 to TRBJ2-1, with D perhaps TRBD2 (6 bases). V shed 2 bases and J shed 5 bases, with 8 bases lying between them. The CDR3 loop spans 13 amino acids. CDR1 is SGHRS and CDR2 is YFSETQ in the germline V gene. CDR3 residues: CASSLPSDNEQFF. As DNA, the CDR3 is TGCGCCAGCAGCTTACCTAGCGACAATGAGCAGTTCTTC.

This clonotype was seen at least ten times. CDR3 in amino acids: CASSQHFDGTYEQYF. CDR3 coding DNA: TGTGCCAGCAGCCAGCACTTCGACGGAACCTACGAGCAGTACTTC. The chain combines TRBV14 with TRBJ2-7; D not resolved. The V gene lost 3 bases and the J gene lost 2 bases, with 14 bases spanning the gap. In germline, CDR1 is SGHDN, CDR2 FVKESK. The CDR3 loop spans 15 amino acids.

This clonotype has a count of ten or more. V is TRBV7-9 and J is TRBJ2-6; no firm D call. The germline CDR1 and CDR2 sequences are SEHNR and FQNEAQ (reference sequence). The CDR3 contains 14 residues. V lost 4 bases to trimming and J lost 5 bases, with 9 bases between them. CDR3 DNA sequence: TGTGCCAGCAGCTCGGCCCTCAGGGCCAACGTCCTGACTTTC. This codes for CASSSALRANVLTF.

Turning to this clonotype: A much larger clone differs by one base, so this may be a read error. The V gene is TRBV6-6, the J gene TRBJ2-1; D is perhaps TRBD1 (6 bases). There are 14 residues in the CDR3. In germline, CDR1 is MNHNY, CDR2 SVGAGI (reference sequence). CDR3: CASSYLGQDNEQLF. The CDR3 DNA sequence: TGTGCCAGCAGTTACTTGGGACAAGACAATGAGCAGCTCTTC.

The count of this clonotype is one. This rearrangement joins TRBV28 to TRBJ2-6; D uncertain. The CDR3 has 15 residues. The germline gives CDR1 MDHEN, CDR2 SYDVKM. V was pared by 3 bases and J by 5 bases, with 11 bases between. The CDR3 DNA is TGTGCCAGCAGTTTTACGTTGGGATGGGCCAACGTCCTGACTTTC. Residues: CASSFTLGWANVLTF.

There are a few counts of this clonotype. This CDR3 reads CASSLGLAGFEQFF. For the CDR3, the DNA is TGTGCCAGCAGCCTAGGACTAGCGGGGTTTGAGCAGTTCTTC. The chain recombines TRBV12-3 or TRBV12-4 with TRBJ2-1; TRBD2 matches at 12 bases. The CDR3 is made up of 14 amino acids. The trim removed 6 bases at V and 9 bases at J, leaving 6 bases unmatched.

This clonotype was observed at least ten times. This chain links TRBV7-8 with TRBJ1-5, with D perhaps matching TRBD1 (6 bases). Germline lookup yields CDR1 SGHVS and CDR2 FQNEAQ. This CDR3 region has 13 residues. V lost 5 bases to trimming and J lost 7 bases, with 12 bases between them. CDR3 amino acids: CASSQQGWQPQHF. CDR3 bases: TGTGCCAGCAGCCAACAGGGTTGGCAGCCCCAGCATTTT.

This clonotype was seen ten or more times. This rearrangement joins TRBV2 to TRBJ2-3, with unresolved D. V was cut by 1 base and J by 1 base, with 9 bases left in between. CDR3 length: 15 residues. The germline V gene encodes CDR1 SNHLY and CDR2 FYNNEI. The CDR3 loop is CASSEDTARTDTQYF. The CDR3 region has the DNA TGTGCCAGCAGTGAAGATACAGCACGCACAGATACGCAGTATTTT.

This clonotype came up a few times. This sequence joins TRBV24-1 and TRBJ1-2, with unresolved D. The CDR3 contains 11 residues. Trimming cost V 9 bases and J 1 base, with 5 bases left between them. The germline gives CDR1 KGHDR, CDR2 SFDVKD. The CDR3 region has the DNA TGTGCCACCCAAGATAACTATGGCTACACCTTC. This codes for CATQDNYGYTF.